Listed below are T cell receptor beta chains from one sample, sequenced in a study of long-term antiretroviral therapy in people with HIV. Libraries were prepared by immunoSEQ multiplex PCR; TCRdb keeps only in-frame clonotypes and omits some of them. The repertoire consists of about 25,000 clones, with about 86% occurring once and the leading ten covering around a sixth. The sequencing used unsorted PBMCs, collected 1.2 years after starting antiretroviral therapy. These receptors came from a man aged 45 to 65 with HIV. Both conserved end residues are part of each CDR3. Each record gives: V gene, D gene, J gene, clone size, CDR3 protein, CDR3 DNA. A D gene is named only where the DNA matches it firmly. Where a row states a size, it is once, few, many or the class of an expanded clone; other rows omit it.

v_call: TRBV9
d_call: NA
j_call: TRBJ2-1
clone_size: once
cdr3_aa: CASSAHLRGRSWNEQFF
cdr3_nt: TGTGCCAGCAGCGCCCATCTCAGGGGCCGTAGCTGGAATGAGCAGTTCTTC

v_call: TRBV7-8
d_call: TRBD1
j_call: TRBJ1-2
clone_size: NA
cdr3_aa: CASSLRDRGRNYGYTF
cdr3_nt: TGTGCCAGCAGCTTACGGGACAGGGGGCGAAACTATGGCTACACCTTC

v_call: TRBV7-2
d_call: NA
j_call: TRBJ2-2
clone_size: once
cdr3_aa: CASSLFTEVGELFF
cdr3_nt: TGTGCCAGCAGCTTATTTACAGAGGTCGGGGAGCTGTTTTTT

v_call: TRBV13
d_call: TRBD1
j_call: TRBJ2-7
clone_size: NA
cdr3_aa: CASSLGWEGTGDYEQYF
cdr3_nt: TGTGCCAGCAGCTTAGGCTGGGAGGGGACAGGGGACTACGAGCAGTACTTC

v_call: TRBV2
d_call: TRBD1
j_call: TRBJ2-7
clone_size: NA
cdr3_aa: CASSDGSGGAYEQYF
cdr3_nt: TGTGCCAGCAGTGATGGGTCAGGGGGCGCGTACGAGCAGTACTTC

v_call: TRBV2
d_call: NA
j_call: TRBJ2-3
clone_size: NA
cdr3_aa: CASSDPRPNTDTQYF
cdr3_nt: TGTGCCAGCAGTGACCCGCGGCCTAACACAGATACGCAGTATTTT

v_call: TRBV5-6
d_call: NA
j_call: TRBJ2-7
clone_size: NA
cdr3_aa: CASSSEVTEQYF
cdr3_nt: TGTGCCAGCAGCTCGGAGGTGACCGAGCAGTACTTC

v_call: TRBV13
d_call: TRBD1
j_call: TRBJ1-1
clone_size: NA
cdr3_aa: CASSTRTGVRSTEAFF
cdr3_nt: TGTGCCAGCAGCACACGGACAGGGGTGAGGAGCACTGAAGCTTTCTTT

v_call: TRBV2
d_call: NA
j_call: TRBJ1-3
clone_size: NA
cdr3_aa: CASSGSYSPSSGNTIYF
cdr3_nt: TGTGCCAGCAGTGGGTCCTACAGTCCCAGCTCTGGAAACACCATATATTTT

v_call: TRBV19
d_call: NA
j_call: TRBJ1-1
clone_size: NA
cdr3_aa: CASTAGIGYTEAFF
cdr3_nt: TGTGCCAGTACGGCAGGGATAGGGTACACTGAAGCTTTCTTT

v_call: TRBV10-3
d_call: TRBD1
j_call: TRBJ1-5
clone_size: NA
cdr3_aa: CAIRDTGGTQPQHF
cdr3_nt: TGTGCCATCAGGGACACAGGGGGCACTCAGCCCCAGCATTTT

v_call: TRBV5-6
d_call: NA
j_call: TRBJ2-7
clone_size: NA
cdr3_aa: CASSLGRPYEQYF
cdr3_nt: TGTGCCAGCAGCTTGGGTAGGCCCTACGAGCAGTACTTC

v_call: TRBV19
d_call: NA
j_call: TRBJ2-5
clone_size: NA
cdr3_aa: CASSPGTPRKTQYF
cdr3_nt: TGTGCCAGTAGTCCTGGGACCCCTCGGAAGACCCAGTACTTC

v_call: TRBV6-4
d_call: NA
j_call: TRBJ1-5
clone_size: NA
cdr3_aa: CASSDSQGQPQHF
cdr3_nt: TGTGCCAGCAGTGACTCTCAGGGGCAGCCCCAGCATTTT

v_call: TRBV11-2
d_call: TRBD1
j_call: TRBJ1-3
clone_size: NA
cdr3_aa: CASSSQGAQGNTIYF
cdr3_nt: TGTGCCAGCAGCTCACAGGGGGCGCAAGGAAACACCATATATTTT

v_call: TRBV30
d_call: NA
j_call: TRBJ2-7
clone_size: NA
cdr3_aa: CAWSVGGHSYEQYF
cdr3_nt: TGTGCCTGGAGTGTTGGAGGGCATAGCTACGAGCAGTACTTC

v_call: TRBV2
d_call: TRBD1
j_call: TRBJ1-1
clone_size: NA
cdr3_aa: CASSGVGTVNTEAFF
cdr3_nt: TGTGCCAGCAGTGGGGTGGGGACAGTGAACACTGAAGCTTTCTTT

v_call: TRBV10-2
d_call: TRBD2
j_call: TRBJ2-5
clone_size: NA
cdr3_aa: CASRERGEWETQYF
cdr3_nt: TGCGCCAGCAGGGAGCGGGGGGAGTGGGAGACCCAGTACTTC

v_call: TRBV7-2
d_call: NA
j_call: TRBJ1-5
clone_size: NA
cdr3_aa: CASSVTASNQPQHF
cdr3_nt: TGTGCCAGCAGCGTGACAGCGAGCAATCAGCCCCAGCATTTT

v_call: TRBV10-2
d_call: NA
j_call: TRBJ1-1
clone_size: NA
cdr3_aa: CASSDNRNTEAFF
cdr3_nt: TGCGCCAGCAGTGATAACAGGAACACTGAAGCTTTCTTT

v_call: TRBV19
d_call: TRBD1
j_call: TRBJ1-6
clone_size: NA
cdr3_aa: CASSGRTGSTYNSPLHF
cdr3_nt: TGTGCCAGTAGTGGGAGGACAGGGAGCACCTATAATTCACCCCTCCACTTT

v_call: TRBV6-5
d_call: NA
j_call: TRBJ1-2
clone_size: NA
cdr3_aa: CASSIRDSSYYGYTF
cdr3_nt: TGTGCCAGCAGCATACGTGACTCTAGCTACTATGGCTACACCTTC

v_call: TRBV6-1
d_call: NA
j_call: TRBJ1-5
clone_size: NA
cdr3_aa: CASNSNQPQHF
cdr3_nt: TGTGCCAGCAATAGCAATCAGCCCCAGCATTTT

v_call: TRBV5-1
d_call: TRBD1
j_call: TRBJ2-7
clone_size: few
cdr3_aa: CASSLEGQSYEQYF
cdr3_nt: TGCGCCAGCAGCTTGGAGGGACAGTCCTACGAGCAGTACTTC

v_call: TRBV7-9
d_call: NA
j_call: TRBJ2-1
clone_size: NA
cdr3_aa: CASSLASIRSDEQFF
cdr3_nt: TGTGCCAGCAGCTTAGCGAGTATAAGGAGCGATGAGCAGTTCTTC

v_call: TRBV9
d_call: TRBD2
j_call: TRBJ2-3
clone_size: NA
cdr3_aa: CASSLRGGLGGTDTQYF
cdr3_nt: TGTGCCAGCAGCTTGCGAGGGGGACTAGGCGGCACAGATACGCAGTATTTT

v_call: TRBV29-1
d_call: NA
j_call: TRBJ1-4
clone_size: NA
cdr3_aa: CSVLATNEKLFF
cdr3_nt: TGCAGCGTTCTAGCAACTAATGAAAAACTGTTTTTT

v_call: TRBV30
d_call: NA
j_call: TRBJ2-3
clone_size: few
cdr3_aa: CAWSGTPTDTQYF
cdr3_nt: TGTGCCTGGAGTGGTACTCCCACAGATACGCAGTATTTT

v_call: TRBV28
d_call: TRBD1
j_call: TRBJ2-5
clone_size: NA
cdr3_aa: CASSAQQGPKYQETQYF
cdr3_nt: TGTGCCAGCAGTGCCCAACAGGGGCCCAAGTACCAAGAGACCCAGTACTTC

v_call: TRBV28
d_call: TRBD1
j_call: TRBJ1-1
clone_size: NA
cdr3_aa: CASRQGQAGGGREAFF
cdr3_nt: TGTGCCAGCAGACAGGGACAGGCCGGGGGCGGACGTGAAGCTTTCTTT

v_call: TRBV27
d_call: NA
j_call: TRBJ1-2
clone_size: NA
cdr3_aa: CASSDAPGQFYGYTF
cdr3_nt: TGTGCCAGCAGTGACGCCCCAGGACAGTTCTATGGCTACACCTTC

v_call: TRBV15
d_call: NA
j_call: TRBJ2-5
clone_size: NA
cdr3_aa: CATSTTGRETQYF
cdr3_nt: TGTGCCACCAGTACCACAGGGAGGGAGACCCAGTACTTC

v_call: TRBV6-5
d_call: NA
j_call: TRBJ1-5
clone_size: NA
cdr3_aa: CASSYSWDSNQPQHF
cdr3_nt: TGTGCCAGCAGTTACTCATGGGATAGCAATCAGCCCCAGCATTTT

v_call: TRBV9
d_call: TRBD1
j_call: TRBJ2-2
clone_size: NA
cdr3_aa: CASSANRDRGNTGELFF
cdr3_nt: TGTGCCAGCAGCGCCAACCGGGACAGGGGTAACACCGGGGAGCTGTTTTTT

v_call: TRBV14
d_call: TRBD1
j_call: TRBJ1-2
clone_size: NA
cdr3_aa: CASSPMTGGYYGYTF
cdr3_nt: TGTGCCAGCAGCCCGATGACAGGGGGCTACTATGGCTACACCTTC

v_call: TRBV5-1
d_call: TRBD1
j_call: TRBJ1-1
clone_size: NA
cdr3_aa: CASSLGDRGLNTEAFF
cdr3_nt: TGCGCCAGCAGCTTAGGGGACAGGGGCTTGAACACTGAAGCTTTCTTT

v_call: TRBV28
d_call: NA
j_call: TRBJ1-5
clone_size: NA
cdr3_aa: CASSLRGRGDQPQHF
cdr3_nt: TGTGCCAGCAGTTTGAGGGGGAGGGGGGATCAGCCCCAGCATTTT

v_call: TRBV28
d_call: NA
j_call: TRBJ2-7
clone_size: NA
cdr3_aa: CASSLATDPYEQYF
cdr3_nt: TGTGCCAGCAGTTTAGCGACAGACCCCTACGAGCAGTACTTC

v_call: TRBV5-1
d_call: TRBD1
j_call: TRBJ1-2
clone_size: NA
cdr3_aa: CASSPGTAGRVYTF
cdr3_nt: TGCGCCAGCAGCCCCGGGACAGCGGGTCGTGTCTACACCTTC

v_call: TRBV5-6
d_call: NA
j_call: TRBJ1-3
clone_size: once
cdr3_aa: CASSIRQARGNTIYF
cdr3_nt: TGTGCCAGCAGCATTCGACAGGCCCGAGGAAACACCATATATTTT

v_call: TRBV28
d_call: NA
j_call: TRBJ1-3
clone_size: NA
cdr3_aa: CASSLSGASVGNTIYF
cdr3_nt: TGTGCCAGCAGTTTGTCAGGGGCCTCGGTAGGAAACACCATATATTTT

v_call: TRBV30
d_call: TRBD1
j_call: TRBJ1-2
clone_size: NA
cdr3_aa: CAWSVRGGRGKYGYTF
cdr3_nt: TGTGCCTGGAGTGTACGTGGTGGCAGGGGGAAATATGGCTACACCTTC

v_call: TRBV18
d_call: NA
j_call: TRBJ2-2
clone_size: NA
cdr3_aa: CASSPGPQPTGELFF
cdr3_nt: TGTGCCAGCTCACCGGGGCCTCAGCCCACCGGGGAGCTGTTTTTT

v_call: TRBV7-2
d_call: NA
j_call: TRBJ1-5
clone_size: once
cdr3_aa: CASSPRGNNQPQHF
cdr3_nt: TGTGCCAGCAGCCCCCGGGGGAATAATCAGCCCCAGCATTTT

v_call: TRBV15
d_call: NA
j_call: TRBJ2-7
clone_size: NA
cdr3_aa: CATSRLRTEEQYF
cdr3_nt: TGTGCCACCAGCAGACTCCGGACAGAAGAGCAGTACTTC

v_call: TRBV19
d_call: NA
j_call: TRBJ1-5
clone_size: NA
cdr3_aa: CASSMRHLGEPQHF
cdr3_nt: TGTGCCAGTAGTATGCGGCACCTAGGAGAGCCCCAGCATTTT

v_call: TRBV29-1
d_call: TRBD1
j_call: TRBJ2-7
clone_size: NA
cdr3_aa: CSAVRQGNLYEQYF
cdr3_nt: TGCAGCGCGGTTAGACAGGGCAATCTCTACGAGCAGTACTTC

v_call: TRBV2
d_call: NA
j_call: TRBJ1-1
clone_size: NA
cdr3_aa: CARTTGVEAFF
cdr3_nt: TGTGCCAGGACGACAGGAGTCGAAGCTTTCTTT

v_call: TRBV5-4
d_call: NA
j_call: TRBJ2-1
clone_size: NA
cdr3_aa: CASTSGGASTYNEQFF
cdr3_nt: TGTGCCAGCACCTCCGGAGGGGCTAGTACCTACAATGAGCAGTTCTTC

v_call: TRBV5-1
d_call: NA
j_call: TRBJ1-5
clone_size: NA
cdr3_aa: CASSLRGGLGQPQHF
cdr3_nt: TGCGCCAGCAGCTTGCGTGGGGGGCTGGGTCAGCCCCAGCATTTT

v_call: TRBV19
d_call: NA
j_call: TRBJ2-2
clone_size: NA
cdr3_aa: CASFHGSGELFF
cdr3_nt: TGTGCCAGTTTCCATGGGAGCGGGGAGCTGTTTTTT

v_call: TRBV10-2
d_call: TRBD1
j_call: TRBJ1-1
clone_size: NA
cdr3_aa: CASSGGQGVTEAFF
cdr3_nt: TGCGCCAGCAGTGGAGGACAGGGCGTCACTGAAGCTTTCTTT

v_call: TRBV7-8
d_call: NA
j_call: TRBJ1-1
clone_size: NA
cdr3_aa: CASSLVSGTEAFF
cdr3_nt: TGTGCCAGCAGCTTAGTTAGTGGGACTGAAGCTTTCTTT

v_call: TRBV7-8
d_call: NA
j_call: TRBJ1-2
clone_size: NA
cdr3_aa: CASSLGGGFNYGYTF
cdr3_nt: TGTGCCAGCAGCTTAGGGGGGGGGTTTAACTATGGCTACACCTTC

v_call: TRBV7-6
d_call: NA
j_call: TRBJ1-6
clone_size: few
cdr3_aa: CASSLEGNSPLHF
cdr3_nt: TGTGCCAGCAGCTTAGAGGGGAATTCACCCCTCCACTTT

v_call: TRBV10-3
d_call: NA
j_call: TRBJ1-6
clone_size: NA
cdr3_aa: CAMTDFPGADSPLHF
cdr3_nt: TGTGCCATGACGGACTTCCCCGGCGCGGATTCACCCCTCCACTTT

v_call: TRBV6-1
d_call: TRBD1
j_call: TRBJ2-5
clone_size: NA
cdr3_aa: CASRTGQLGETQYF
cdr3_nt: TGTGCCAGCAGGACGGGACAGTTAGGGGAGACCCAGTACTTC

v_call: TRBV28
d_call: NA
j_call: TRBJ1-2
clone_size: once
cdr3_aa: CASSLDEWTDHSAYGYTF
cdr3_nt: TGTGCCAGCAGTTTAGATGAATGGACAGACCACTCCGCCTATGGCTACACCTTC

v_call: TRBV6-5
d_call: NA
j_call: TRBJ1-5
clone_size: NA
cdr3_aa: CASSRTGFNQPQHF
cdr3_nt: TGTGCCAGCAGCCGCACAGGGTTCAATCAGCCCCAGCATTTT